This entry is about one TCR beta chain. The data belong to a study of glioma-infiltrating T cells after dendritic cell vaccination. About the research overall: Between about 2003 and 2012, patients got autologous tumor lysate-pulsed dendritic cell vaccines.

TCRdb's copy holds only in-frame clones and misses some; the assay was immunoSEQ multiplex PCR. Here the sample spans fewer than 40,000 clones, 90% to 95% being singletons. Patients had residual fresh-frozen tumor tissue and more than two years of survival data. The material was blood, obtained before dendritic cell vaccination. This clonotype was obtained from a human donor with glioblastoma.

The CDR3 sequence is CASSPRTLRYTEAFF. CDR3 nucleotide sequence: TGTGCCAGTAGTCCCCGGACACTGAGGTACACTGAAGCTTTCTTT. The genes are TRBV19 and TRBJ1-1; weak D call: TRBD1 (5 bases). V was cut by 5 bases and J by 3 bases, with 16 bases left in between. Per the germline V gene, CDR1 is LNHDA and CDR2 is SQIVND (reference sequence). The CDR3 totals 15 residues.